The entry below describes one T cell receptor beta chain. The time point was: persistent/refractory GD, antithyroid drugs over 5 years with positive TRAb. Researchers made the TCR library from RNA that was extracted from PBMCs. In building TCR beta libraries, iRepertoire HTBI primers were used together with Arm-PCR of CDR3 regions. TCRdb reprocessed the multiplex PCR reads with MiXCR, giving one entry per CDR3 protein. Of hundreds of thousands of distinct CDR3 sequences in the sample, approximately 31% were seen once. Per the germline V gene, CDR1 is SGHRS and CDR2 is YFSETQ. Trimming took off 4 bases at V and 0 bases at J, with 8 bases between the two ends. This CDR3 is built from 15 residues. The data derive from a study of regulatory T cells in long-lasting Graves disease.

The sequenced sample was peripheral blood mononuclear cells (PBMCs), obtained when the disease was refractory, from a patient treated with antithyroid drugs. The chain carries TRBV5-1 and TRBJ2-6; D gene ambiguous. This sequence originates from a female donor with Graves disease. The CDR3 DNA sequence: TGCGCCAGCAGCCCGGACCACTCTGGGGCCAACGTCCTGACTTTC. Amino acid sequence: CASSPDHSGANVLTF.